This is a list of T cell receptor beta chains from one sample in a study of blood T cell repertoires in COVID-19. The data were produced by immunoSEQ multiplex PCR, yet TCRdb's version contains in-frame clones alone and is incomplete. The sample has some 45,000 clones; around 94% are singletons. The specimen was peripheral blood. The receptors were sampled from a man in his fifties with active COVID-19. Both conserved end residues are part of each CDR3. A D gene is named only where the DNA matches it firmly. Some rows have no size entry. The others give once, few or many, or a class for an expanded clone.

d_call: TRBD2; clone_size: -; v_call: TRBV28; j_call: TRBJ2-7; cdr3_aa: CASSSGRGSEQYF; cdr3_nt: TGTGCCAGCAGTTCCGGGAGGGGGTCCGAGCAGTACTTC
d_call: TRBD2; clone_size: -; v_call: TRBV5-4; j_call: TRBJ2-1; cdr3_aa: CASSLAPTSGLNEQFF; cdr3_nt: TGTGCCAGCAGCTTGGCCCCTACTAGCGGTCTGAATGAGCAGTTCTTC
d_call: -; clone_size: -; v_call: TRBV6-4; j_call: TRBJ2-7; cdr3_aa: CASSDNRGSGIGSYEQYF; cdr3_nt: TGTGCCAGCAGTGACAATAGGGGGAGCGGGATAGGGTCCTACGAGCAGTACTTC
d_call: TRBD2; clone_size: -; v_call: TRBV19; j_call: TRBJ2-7; cdr3_aa: CASSTLGTSGYEQYF; cdr3_nt: TGTGCCAGTAGTACCCTGGGGACTAGCGGTTACGAGCAGTACTTC
d_call: TRBD2; clone_size: -; v_call: TRBV10-1; j_call: TRBJ2-2; cdr3_aa: CASSETSGRGSIGELFF; cdr3_nt: TGCGCCAGCAGTGAAACTAGCGGGAGAGGATCCATCGGGGAGCTGTTTTTT
d_call: TRBD1; clone_size: -; v_call: TRBV23-1; j_call: TRBJ2-2; cdr3_aa: CASSLKGRGTDRARTGELFF; cdr3_nt: TGCGCCAGCAGTCTCAAGGGAAGGGGGACGGACAGGGCGAGGACCGGGGAGCTGTTTTTT
d_call: -; clone_size: -; v_call: TRBV11-2; j_call: TRBJ2-6; cdr3_aa: CASSLPTGPGANVLTF; cdr3_nt: TGTGCCAGCAGCTTACCAACAGGACCTGGGGCCAACGTCCTGACTTTC
d_call: TRBD1; clone_size: -; v_call: TRBV13; j_call: TRBJ2-7; cdr3_aa: CASRGQRSSYEQYF; cdr3_nt: TGTGCCAGCAGGGGACAGAGGAGCTCCTACGAGCAGTACTTC
d_call: TRBD1; clone_size: -; v_call: TRBV19; j_call: TRBJ1-5; cdr3_aa: CASSSAPMTGPGNQPQHF; cdr3_nt: TGTGCCAGTAGTAGCGCACCCATGACAGGGCCCGGCAATCAGCCCCAGCATTTT
d_call: -; clone_size: -; v_call: TRBV10-3; j_call: TRBJ1-1; cdr3_aa: CAISEGPKNTEAFF; cdr3_nt: TGTGCCATCAGTGAGGGCCCGAAGAACACTGAAGCTTTCTTT
d_call: -; clone_size: -; v_call: TRBV2; j_call: TRBJ2-4; cdr3_aa: CASSEIKGGTKNIQYF; cdr3_nt: TGTGCCAGCAGTGAAATAAAGGGGGGGACCAAAAACATTCAGTACTTC
d_call: -; clone_size: -; v_call: TRBV5-1; j_call: TRBJ2-1; cdr3_aa: CASSWTEKTYHNEQFF; cdr3_nt: TGCGCCAGCAGCTGGACAGAGAAGACTTACCACAATGAGCAGTTCTTC
d_call: -; clone_size: -; v_call: TRBV11-3; j_call: TRBJ1-1; cdr3_aa: CASHWRAEAFF; cdr3_nt: TGTGCCAGCCACTGGAGGGCTGAAGCTTTCTTT
d_call: -; clone_size: -; v_call: TRBV19; j_call: TRBJ2-2; cdr3_aa: CASSILSGFTGELFF; cdr3_nt: TGTGCCAGTAGTATACTGTCGGGTTTCACCGGGGAGCTGTTTTTT
d_call: -; clone_size: -; v_call: TRBV7-6; j_call: TRBJ1-3; cdr3_aa: CASSSFRGRDGNTIYF; cdr3_nt: TGTGCCAGCAGCTCGTTCAGGGGAAGGGATGGAAACACCATATATTTT
d_call: -; clone_size: -; v_call: TRBV5-4; j_call: TRBJ1-1; cdr3_aa: CASSDPMNTEAFF; cdr3_nt: TGTGCCAGCAGCGATCCTATGAACACTGAAGCTTTCTTT
d_call: -; clone_size: -; v_call: TRBV10-3; j_call: TRBJ2-7; cdr3_aa: CAISDKDFSSYEQYF; cdr3_nt: TGTGCCATCAGTGATAAGGACTTTAGCTCCTACGAGCAGTACTTC
d_call: -; clone_size: -; v_call: TRBV2; j_call: TRBJ2-3; cdr3_aa: CASNRGSADTQYF; cdr3_nt: TGTGCCAGCAACAGAGGGAGTGCAGATACGCAGTATTTT
d_call: -; clone_size: -; v_call: TRBV5-6; j_call: TRBJ2-7; cdr3_aa: CASSVPYRDEQYF; cdr3_nt: TGTGCCAGCAGCGTACCCTATCGGGACGAGCAGTACTTC
d_call: TRBD1; clone_size: -; v_call: TRBV27; j_call: TRBJ2-1; cdr3_aa: CASSFYRGAVRNEQFF; cdr3_nt: TGTGCCAGCAGTTTTTACAGGGGGGCTGTGAGAAATGAGCAGTTCTTC
d_call: -; clone_size: -; v_call: TRBV9; j_call: TRBJ2-3; cdr3_aa: CASSVSEGIYTDTQYF; cdr3_nt: TGTGCCAGCAGCGTTTCTGAGGGAATCTACACAGATACGCAGTATTTT
d_call: TRBD2; clone_size: -; v_call: TRBV5-1; j_call: TRBJ2-1; cdr3_aa: CASSLGLAGINEQFF; cdr3_nt: TGCGCCAGCAGCTTAGGACTAGCGGGGATCAATGAGCAGTTCTTC
d_call: -; clone_size: -; v_call: TRBV30; j_call: TRBJ2-1; cdr3_aa: CAWSALGGTNEQFF; cdr3_nt: TGTGCCTGGAGTGCGCTAGGAGGGACTAATGAGCAGTTCTTC
d_call: TRBD2; clone_size: once; v_call: TRBV11-2; j_call: TRBJ2-1; cdr3_aa: CASSPTGGRVNEQFF; cdr3_nt: TGTGCCAGCAGCCCGACTGGAGGGAGGGTCAATGAGCAGTTCTTC
d_call: TRBD1; clone_size: -; v_call: TRBV10-3; j_call: TRBJ1-2; cdr3_aa: CATEDRGAIGFDF; cdr3_nt: TGTGCCACCGAGGACAGGGGCGCTATCGGCTTTGACTTC
d_call: TRBD1; clone_size: -; v_call: TRBV5-4; j_call: TRBJ2-3; cdr3_aa: CASSWLGGSTDTQYF; cdr3_nt: TGTGCCAGCAGCTGGCTAGGGGGCAGCACAGATACGCAGTATTTT
d_call: TRBD2; clone_size: -; v_call: TRBV4-1; j_call: TRBJ2-1; cdr3_aa: CASSPRLAGFGEQFF; cdr3_nt: TGCGCCAGCAGCCCCCGACTAGCGGGATTTGGGGAGCAGTTCTTC
d_call: TRBD1; clone_size: once; v_call: TRBV19; j_call: TRBJ2-3; cdr3_aa: CASSIPDRGSTDTQYF; cdr3_nt: TGTGCCAGTAGTATACCGGACAGGGGAAGCACAGATACGCAGTATTTT
d_call: -; clone_size: -; v_call: TRBV2; j_call: TRBJ1-1; cdr3_aa: CASSESGQRNTEAFF; cdr3_nt: TGTGCCAGCAGTGAAAGCGGACAGAGGAACACTGAAGCTTTCTTT
d_call: -; clone_size: few; v_call: TRBV5-4; j_call: TRBJ1-2; cdr3_aa: CASSLVRGAAYGYTF; cdr3_nt: TGTGCCAGCAGCTTGGTTCGGGGAGCCGCCTATGGCTACACCTTC
d_call: -; clone_size: -; v_call: TRBV19; j_call: TRBJ1-1; cdr3_aa: CASSTLRGTEAFF; cdr3_nt: TGTGCCAGTAGTACCCTTCGGGGGACTGAAGCTTTCTTT
d_call: TRBD2; clone_size: -; v_call: TRBV6-1; j_call: TRBJ2-1; cdr3_aa: CASSGPLAGAGSYNEQFF; cdr3_nt: TGTGCCAGCAGTGGACCTCTAGCGGGAGCGGGGTCCTACAATGAGCAGTTCTTC
d_call: -; clone_size: -; v_call: TRBV11-2; j_call: TRBJ2-1; cdr3_aa: CASSLVRQGQKLNEQFF; cdr3_nt: TGTGCCAGCAGCTTAGTGAGGCAGGGGCAAAAACTAAATGAGCAGTTCTTC
d_call: -; clone_size: -; v_call: TRBV11-2; j_call: TRBJ1-3; cdr3_aa: CASSLGGVDGNTIYF; cdr3_nt: TGTGCCAGCAGCTTAGGGGGCGTAGATGGAAACACCATATATTTT
d_call: TRBD1; clone_size: -; v_call: TRBV6-5; j_call: TRBJ1-2; cdr3_aa: CASSRSGQGDYGYTF; cdr3_nt: TGTGCCAGCAGCCGATCCGGACAGGGGGACTATGGCTACACCTTC
d_call: TRBD2; clone_size: -; v_call: TRBV29-1; j_call: TRBJ2-7; cdr3_aa: CSVKPRLAGGEEQYF; cdr3_nt: TGCAGCGTCAAACCCCGACTAGCGGGAGGAGAAGAGCAGTACTTC
d_call: -; clone_size: -; v_call: TRBV6-6; j_call: TRBJ1-1; cdr3_aa: CASSYPQGLRAEAFF; cdr3_nt: TGTGCCAGCAGTTACCCACAGGGTCTCAGAGCGGAAGCTTTCTTT
d_call: -; clone_size: -; v_call: TRBV6-4; j_call: TRBJ2-1; cdr3_aa: CASSDSHAASYNEQFF; cdr3_nt: TGTGCCAGCAGTGACTCTCACGCTGCGTCCTACAATGAGCAGTTCTTC
d_call: -; clone_size: -; v_call: TRBV4-1; j_call: TRBJ1-1; cdr3_aa: CASSQDLGGTVAEAFF; cdr3_nt: TGCGCCAGCAGCCAAGATCTTGGGGGGACGGTCGCTGAAGCTTTCTTT